This T cell receptor (beta chain) appears in the sequencing data of a study of shared clonotypes between healthy human individuals. This table comes from immunoSEQ multiplex PCR, and its TCRdb copy is limited to in-frame clones, with some not included. This sample has fewer than 3 million clones; 85% to 95% occur once, and the top ten carry 0.37%. Germline loops: CDR1 SGHRS, CDR2 YFSETQ. The CDR3 contains 16 residues. The V end lost 0 bases, the J end lost 0 bases, and 10 bases lay between the germline ends. Sequenced material: naive CD4+ T cells from PBMCs. As for subset: CD45RA+ positively selected. The receptor comes from a man younger than 35 in good health. Some clones in this sample may be carry-over from other donors' samples. V gene TRBV5-1 combines with J gene TRBJ2-4; D is undetermined. DNA of the CDR3: TGCGCCAGCAGCTTGGAAGGTGGGGTAGCCAAAAACATTCAGTACTTC. Residues: CASSLEGGVAKNIQYF.